The rows below give T cell receptor beta chains drawn from one sample of a study of T cell repertoires in cytomegalovirus infection. One entry per CDR3 protein, called by TCRdb with MiXCR from the reads. The table lists around 550,000 distinct CDR3 sequences, about 26% of them singletons. The sequencing input was PBMCs. The source of these receptors is a human donor in good health (CMV status not recorded). Some clones in this sample may be carry-over from other donors' samples. The CDR3 runs from the conserved cysteine through the conserved F or W. The order of the fields is V gene, J gene, clone size, D gene, CDR3 protein, CDR3 DNA. D genes are given only for firm matches. Size is omitted from some rows. Given values are once, few, many or a class for expanded clones.

>TRBV2|TRBJ2-1|-|TRBD2
CASQGLAGYNEQFF
TGTGCCAGCCAGGGACTAGCGGGATACAATGAGCAGTTCTTC
>TRBV12-3/TRBV12-4|TRBJ2-7|-|TRBD1
CASSLAQGGIYEQYF
TGTGCCAGCAGTTTAGCGCAAGGGGGCATCTACGAGCAGTACTTC
>TRBV6-1|TRBJ2-7|many|-
CASRAGTLTEQYF
TGTGCCAGCAGGGCCGGGACCCTCACCGAGCAGTACTTC
>TRBV6-1|TRBJ2-3|few|-
CASGPIINTQYF
TGTGCCAGCGGACCAATTATCAATACGCAGTATTTT
>TRBV7-2|TRBJ1-1|many|TRBD1
CASSLQGDTEAFF
TGTGCCAGCAGCTTACAGGGGGACACTGAAGCTTTCTTT
>TRBV7-4|TRBJ2-5|few|TRBD2
CASSLVGRRETQETQYF
TGTGCCAGCAGCTTAGTGGGCCGGCGGGAGACCCAAGAGACCCAGTACTTC
>TRBV12-3/TRBV12-4|TRBJ2-7|few|TRBD2
CASSAGGGERLEQYF
TGTGCCAGCTCCGCGGGGGGGGGGGAGAGGTTAGAGCAGTACTTC
>TRBV30|TRBJ2-3|once|-
CAWIINGVTDTQYF
TGTGCCTGGATTATTAACGGAGTCACAGATACGCAGTATTTT
>TRBV4-3|TRBJ2-7|few|TRBD2
CASSQDSTSGYEQYF
TGCGCCAGCAGCCAAGATTCGACTAGCGGCTACGAGCAGTACTTC
>TRBV11-2|TRBJ2-3|-|TRBD2
CASGRAKWDTQYF
TGTGCCAGCGGGAGGGCAAAATGGGATACGCAGTATTTT
>TRBV2|TRBJ2-1|-|-
CASGGPREQFF
TGTGCCAGCGGGGGGCCCCGTGAGCAGTTCTTC
>TRBV9|TRBJ2-7|once|-
CASSAPGISYEQYF
TGTGCCAGCAGCGCCCCCGGGATCTCCTACGAGCAGTACTTC
>TRBV7-9|TRBJ2-1|few|TRBD1
CASSTRDSPNEQFF
TGTGCCAGCAGCACCCGGGACAGCCCGAATGAGCAGTTCTTC
>TRBV7-6|TRBJ2-5|-|-
CASSSGWEETQYF
TGTGCCAGCAGCTCCGGTTGGGAAGAGACCCAGTACTTC
>TRBV7-2|TRBJ2-3|-|-
CASSLLVGTSGPDTQYF
TGTGCCAGCAGCTTACTGGTCGGGACCTCGGGGCCAGATACGCAGTATTTT
>TRBV7-2|TRBJ2-5|many|-
CASSLFGAQETQYF
TGTGCCAGCAGCCTCTTTGGGGCCCAAGAGACCCAGTACTTC